Listed below are T cell receptor beta chains from one sample, sequenced in a study of identical twins. TCRdb re-derived calls from the 5' RACE reads in MiXCR, one entry per CDR3 protein. The table has about 720,000 distinct CDR3 sequences, around a sixth seen once; the top ten hold under 15%. These data are also associated with another study on T cells expressing NK-cell markers.

The sample comprised PBMCs. All receptors derive from a woman younger than 30 in good health. Each CDR3 is given with its conserved first and last residue. The order of the fields is clone size, V gene, J gene, D gene, CDR3 protein, CDR3 DNA. A D gene is named only where the DNA matches it firmly. Clone size, where shown, is once, few, many, or a class for clones that have expanded.

>NA|TRBV29-1|TRBJ1-4|TRBD1
CSVRQGANEKLFF
TGCAGCGTACGACAGGGGGCTAATGAAAAACTGTTTTTT
>few|TRBV10-3|TRBJ1-6|NA
CAISEGSPLHF
TGTGCCATCAGTGAAGGTTCACCCCTCCACTTT
>NA|TRBV4-2|TRBJ2-7|NA
CASSQDGRGRLPYEGSYEQYF
TGTGCCAGCAGCCAAGATGGGCGAGGCAGGCTCCCCTACGAAGGTTCCTACGAGCAGTACTTC
>NA|TRBV29-1|TRBJ1-3|NA
CSGTPGGNTIYF
TGCAGCGGAACGCCGGGGGGAAACACCATATATTTT
>few|TRBV10-3|TRBJ1-2|TRBD1
CAISEFRQGSSYGYTF
TGTGCCATCAGTGAGTTTCGACAGGGGAGTTCTTATGGCTACACCTTC
>NA|TRBV9|TRBJ2-3|TRBD1
CASSVDQQGAHTDTQYF
TGTGCCAGCAGCGTAGATCAACAGGGGGCGCACACAGATACGCAGTATTTT
>NA|TRBV4-1|TRBJ2-7|NA
CASSQDLGGQYF
TGCGCCAGCAGCCAAGATTTAGGTGGGCAGTACTTC
>few|TRBV7-9|TRBJ1-6|NA
CASSLDTTGSPLHF
TGTGCCAGCAGCTTAGACACGACCGGCTCACCCCTCCACTTT
>many|TRBV7-8|TRBJ1-2|NA
CASSLTGLPNYGYTF
TGTGCCAGCAGCTTAACAGGGCTTCCTAACTATGGCTACACCTTC
>NA|TRBV12-3/TRBV12-4|TRBJ1-4|NA
CASSLRGRWEKLFF
TGTGCCAGCAGTTTAAGGGGAAGGTGGGAAAAACTGTTTTTT
>NA|TRBV29-1|TRBJ2-7|TRBD2
CSVEAAGVIREQYF
TGCAGCGTTGAAGCCGCGGGAGTAATTAGGGAGCAGTACTTC
>few|TRBV11-2|TRBJ2-1|NA
CASSLDVATQFF
TGTGCCAGCAGCTTAGATGTGGCAACGCAGTTCTTC
>few|TRBV4-3|TRBJ2-1|NA
CASSQDHGSVGSREQFF
TGCGCCAGCAGCCAAGATCACGGTAGTGTAGGGTCGAGGGAGCAGTTCTTC
>NA|TRBV5-1|TRBJ2-1|NA
CASSTTPGANEQFF
TGCGCCAGCAGCACAACCCCCGGTGCTAATGAGCAGTTCTTC
>NA|TRBV20-1|TRBJ1-3|NA
CSAYGGRTSSGNTIYF
TGCAGTGCTTATGGGGGGAGGACGAGCTCTGGAAACACCATATATTTT
>few|TRBV4-3|TRBJ2-2|NA
CASRPGYAGELFF
TGCGCCAGCCGCCCAGGGTATGCCGGGGAGCTGTTTTTT
>few|TRBV5-1|TRBJ1-1|NA
CASSPGLGLFEAFF
TGCGCCAGCAGCCCGGGACTGGGTCTTTTTGAAGCTTTCTTT
>few|TRBV7-9|TRBJ2-3|NA
CASSLDGPPDTQYF
TGTGCCAGCAGCTTAGACGGCCCCCCCGATACGCAGTATTTT
>NA|TRBV6-1|TRBJ2-2|TRBD2
CASSERLAVNTGELFF
TGTGCCAGCAGTGAAAGACTAGCGGTTAACACCGGGGAGCTGTTTTTT
>NA|TRBV30|TRBJ2-5|TRBD2
CAWTGTSGRRGETQYF
TGTGCCTGGACAGGGACTAGCGGACGTCGGGGGGAGACCCAGTACTTC